This record concerns one TCR gamma chain sequence. The junction does not match germline at one end; this may be a read error. TCRdb used CATT to re-call clones from the reads. The sample includes more than 700 gamma-chain clones, approximately 40% of them seen just once. This sample is drawn from a study of gamma-delta chains in newborns, infants, children. As for the study in general: Innate gammadelta T cells reportedly expand polyclonally right after birth, driven by microbial exposure, per the title.

The CDR3 loop spans 13 amino acids. Germline values: CDR1 VENAVY, CDR2 YDSYNSRV. The gene calls are TRGV8 and TRGJ1 or TRGJ2. TCRdb records no J gene; here it was assigned by comparing the DNA to germline. The receptor comes from a child who was a newborn, infant or young child, either healthy, febrile or measles-vaccinated (not recorded which). Sequenced: blood. CDR3 DNA: TGTGCCACCCGGGATGCGAATTATTATAAGAAACTCTTT. Encoded protein: CATRDANYYKKLF.